Each of the 30 T cell receptor beta chains below was sequenced from the same sample in a study of cytomegalovirus exposure and HLA in healthy donors. Primers for the PCR totalled 60 Vbeta and 13 Jbeta. This table comes from immunoSEQ multiplex PCR, and its TCRdb copy is limited to in-frame clones, with some not included. The sample consists of under 200,000 clones, about an eighth of them appearing once. The sequenced sample was PBMCs. Receptors originate from a man in his fifties in good health and CMV-seropositive.

The chain carries TRBV2 and TRBJ2-6; D gene ambiguous. Germline V CDR1 and CDR2: SNHLY, FYNNEI. This CDR3 spans 15 amino acids. V dropped 4 bases and J dropped 2 bases, with 9 bases sitting between them. The CDR3 DNA follows: TGTGCCAGCAGTGTTTCACAACCTGGGGCCAACGTCCTGACTTTC. Its protein is CASSVSQPGANVLTF.

The chain recombines TRBV7-8 with TRBJ2-3; tentative D call: TRBD2 (6 bases). Trimming left V 2 bases short and J 5 bases short, with 14 bases between. Germline lookup yields CDR1 SGHVS and CDR2 FQNEAQ. CDR3 length: 15 amino acids. Here the CDR3 reads CASSLTRGRGDTQYF. CDR3 coding DNA: TGTGCCAGCAGCTTAACGCGGGGTAGAGGAGATACGCAGTATTTT.

The V gene is TRBV11-3, the J gene TRBJ1-1; 8 bases agree with TRBD1. Germline-derived CDR1 and CDR2 are SGHNT and YENEEA. Trimming at V came to 6 bases and at J to 9 bases, leaving 3 bases not matched to a gene. The CDR3 has 11 amino acids. The CDR3 DNA is TGTGCCAGCAGTCGGGACAGGAAAGCTTTCTTT. Translating it yields CASSRDRKAFF.

This clone was counted only a few times. The rearrangement joins TRBV7-9 to TRBJ1-4; TRBD1 agrees at 7 bases. In germline, CDR1 is SEHNR, CDR2 FQNEAQ (reference sequence). J gave up 7 bases and V 5 bases, and 10 bases lay outside the gene matches. The CDR3 consists of 15 residues. CDR3 region: CASSARQGPTEKLFF. The CDR3 nucleotides are TGTGCCAGCAGCGCGAGACAGGGTCCCACTGAAAAACTGTTTTTT.

This clone was counted only a few times. The J gene is TRBJ1-2, the V gene TRBV7-9; 9 bases are a match to TRBD1. V shed 5 bases, J shed 3 bases, and the junction held 1 base outside the gene matches. CDR1 and CDR2 (germline): SEHNR, FQNEAQ (reference sequence). This CDR3 spans 13 amino acids. Here the CDR3 reads CASSRQGDYGYTF. CDR3 nucleotide sequence: TGTGCCAGCAGCCGACAGGGGGACTATGGCTACACCTTC.

CDR3 nucleotide sequence: TGTGCCAGCAGCCTCTCCGTCAGGAATGAGCAGTTCTTC. The encoded protein is CASSLSVRNEQFF. The rearrangement links TRBV7-9 to TRBJ2-1, with unresolved D. This CDR3 contains 13 residues. CDR1 and CDR2 from the germline V gene are SEHNR and FQNEAQ (reference sequence). V was shortened by 5 bases and J by 7 bases, with 12 bases between the two germline ends.

The rearrangement links TRBV10-1 to TRBJ2-2; D not certain. The CDR3 spans 14 residues. V lost 2 bases, J lost 1 base, and 5 bases lay in between. CDR1 and CDR2 from the germline V gene are WNHNN and SYGVQD (reference sequence). CDR3 region: CASSELRNTGELFF. CDR3 nucleotide sequence: TGCGCCAGCAGTGAGCTTAGGAACACCGGGGAGCTGTTTTTT.

This clone was seen a handful of times. The V call is TRBV11-2, the J call TRBJ2-2; 8 positions agree with TRBD2. This CDR3 contains 18 residues. The junction had 13 bases not matched to a gene; V was cut back by 1 base and J by 6 bases. Germline V gene lookup returns CDR1 SGHAT and CDR2 FQNNGV. CDR3 residues: CASSLVFPAGGNPGELFF. The CDR3 coding sequence is TGTGCCAGCAGCTTAGTTTTCCCCGCGGGGGGAAATCCCGGGGAGCTGTTTTTT.

The rearrangement joins TRBV12-5 to TRBJ1-6; 7 nucleotides match TRBD1. This CDR3 has 13 residues. The germline CDR1 and CDR2 sequences are LGHNT and FRNRAP. V lost 1 base and J lost 10; bases outside the gene matches: 1. CDR3 DNA sequence: TGTGCTAGTGGTTTGGACAGGGGATCACCCCTCCACTTT. Translating gives CASGLDRGSPLHF.

CDR3 protein: CASTPVVAGNEQFF. Here the CDR3 DNA reads TGTGCCAGCACCCCGGTGGTAGCGGGCAATGAGCAGTTCTTC. The V gene is TRBV2, the J gene TRBJ2-1, with 7 bases fitting TRBD2. The germline V gene has CDR1 SNHLY and CDR2 FYNNEI. The CDR3 is 14 residues long. V dropped 7 bases and J dropped 6; count of bases not matched to a gene: 9. The complete variable domain, with remaining parts taken from reference TRBV2 and TRBJ2-1, reads EPEVTQTPSHQVTQMGQEVILRCVPISNHLYFYWYRQILGQKVEFLVSFYNNEISEKSEIFDDQFSVERPDGSNFTLKIRSTKLEDSAMYFCASTPVVAGNEQFFGPGTRLTVL.

The chain employs TRBV5-6 and TRBJ1-5, with TRBD1 matching 11 bases. Unmatched junction bases numbered 6, after V lost 5 bases and J lost 5 bases. The CDR3 consists of 15 residues. In germline, CDR1 is SGHDT, CDR2 YYEEEE. The CDR3 loop reads CASSAGTGGYQPQHF. In DNA form, the CDR3 reads TGTGCCAGCAGTGCCGGGACAGGGGGGTATCAGCCCCAGCATTTT.

This clone was observed a handful of times. As DNA, the CDR3 is TGTGCCAGCAGTCGGGGACTTTCGAACACCGGGGAGCTGTTTTTT. Amino acid sequence: CASSRGLSNTGELFF. V and J are TRBV25-1 and TRBJ2-2; D might be TRBD2 (6 bases). The CDR3 is 15 residues long. Germline V gene sequence: CDR1 MGHDK, CDR2 SYGVNS. V was pared by 5 bases and J by 0 bases, with 10 bases between. The whole variable domain, remainder taken from reference TRBV25-1 and TRBJ2-2, is EADIYQTPRYLVIGTGKKITLECSQTMGHDKMYWYQQDPGMELHLIHYSYGVNSTEKGDLSSESTVSRIRTEHFPLTLESARPSHTSQYLCASSRGLSNTGELFFGEGSRLTVL.

This clone was seen a few times. This chain connects TRBV9 to TRBJ2-7, with 7 positions matching TRBD2. CDR3 length equals 15 residues. The germline CDR1 and CDR2 sequences are SGDLS and YYNGEE. The trim removed 0 bases at V and 5 bases at J, leaving 8 bases unmatched. The CDR3 DNA sequence: TGTGCCAGCAGCGTAGTTGGACTAGGGTCCGACGAGCAGTACTTC. Translating it yields CASSVVGLGSDEQYF.

The V call is TRBV5-1, the J call TRBJ2-6, with D possibly matching TRBD1 (7 bases). Trimming left V 3 bases short and J 0 bases short, with 19 bases between. The CDR3 spans 19 residues. CDR1 and CDR2 (germline): SGHRS, YFSETQ. In DNA, the CDR3 is TGCGCCAGCAGCTCTAGGGACAGAGGGACTGTCTCTGGGGCCAACGTCCTGACTTTC. This sequence encodes CASSSRDRGTVSGANVLTF.

The V gene is TRBV5-4, the J gene TRBJ1-2; TRBD1 agrees at 7 bases. The germline V gene has CDR1 SGHNT and CDR2 YYREEE (reference sequence). V lost 4 bases, J lost 5 bases, and 8 bases stayed unmatched. This CDR3 region has 14 residues. CDR3 sequence reads: CASSPGQEPYGYTF. DNA for the CDR3: TGTGCCAGCAGCCCCGGACAGGAGCCGTATGGCTACACCTTC.

In its sample, this clone was seen a few times. The rearrangement links TRBV9 to TRBJ1-2; a weak D match, TRBD1 (6 bases). Per the germline V gene, CDR1 is SGDLS and CDR2 is YYNGEE. With 3 bases removed from V and 4 bases from J, the gap between germline ends came to 10 bases. The CDR3 is 13 amino acids. CDR3 sequence: CASSATGSYGYTF. CDR3 nucleotides: TGTGCCAGCAGCGCAACAGGGTCCTATGGCTACACCTTC.

This clone was seen more than once but under ten times. The V and J genes are TRBV5-4 and TRBJ1-2; no definite D call. The CDR3 runs 13 residues. Trimming pared 0 bases from V and 3 bases from J, leaving 6 bases between. Germline V gene lookup returns CDR1 SGHNT and CDR2 YYREEE (reference sequence). The CDR3 nucleotides are TGTGCCAGCAGCTTGGCCGTAGACTATGGCTACACCTTC. As protein: CASSLAVDYGYTF.

This clone came up a few times. The CDR3 DNA reads as TGCGCCAGCGCTGGGGGCTGGGAGAACACCGGGGAGCTGTTTTTT. It is translated as CASAGGWENTGELFF. The chain is built from TRBV5-1 and TRBJ2-2; D is possibly TRBD1 (6 bases). CDR1 SGHRS and CDR2 YFSETQ come from the germline V gene. CDR3 size: 15 residues. The ends were cut back, 7 bases at V and 1 base at J, with 14 bases in the middle. The complete variable domain, with remaining parts taken from reference TRBV5-1 and TRBJ2-2, reads KAGVTQTPRYLIKTRGQQVTLSCSPISGHRSVSWYQQTPGQGLQFLFEYFSETQRNKGNFPGRFSGRQFSNSRSEMNVSTLELGDSALYLCASAGGWENTGELFFGEGSRLTVL.

This clone showed up just a few times. The chain links TRBV5-4 to TRBJ1-2; 10 nucleotides agree with TRBD1. This CDR3 contains 17 residues. J gave up 7 bases and V 1 base, and 13 bases lay outside the gene matches. Germline V CDR1 and CDR2: SGHNT, YYREEE (reference sequence). CDR3 region: CASSLRDRGPVSGGYTF. As DNA, the CDR3 is TGTGCCAGCAGCTTGCGGGACAGGGGACCTGTAAGTGGTGGCTACACCTTC.

The chain is built from TRBV19 and TRBJ1-2; possibly TRBD1 for D (5 bases). This CDR3 comprises 16 residues. Germline V gene sequence: CDR1 LNHDA, CDR2 SQIVND (reference sequence). Trimming shortened V by 1 base and J by 5 bases, and 17 bases separated the two germline ends. Here the CDR3 DNA reads TGTGCCAGTAGTATAGGACCCCGGCTTGGGACTTATGGCTACACCTTC. It translates to CASSIGPRLGTYGYTF.

This clone was seen a handful of times. The rearrangement joins TRBV4-3 to TRBJ2-1, with D maybe TRBD2 (6 bases). Germline V gives CDR1 LGHNA, CDR2 YSLEER. The ends were cut back, 2 bases at V and 4 bases at J, with 9 bases in the middle. The length of the CDR3 is 14 residues. The CDR3 DNA reads TGCGCCAGCAGCCAACGGGGGAGATACAATGAGCAGTTCTTC. It translates to CASSQRGRYNEQFF.

Only a few counts were recorded for this clone. The CDR3: CASRSLQGARGYTF. The CDR3 DNA sequence: TGTGCCAGCAGATCCCTACAGGGGGCGCGAGGCTACACCTTC. The chain combines TRBV11-2 with TRBJ1-2; TRBD1 agrees at 9 bases. The trim removed 6 bases at V and 8 bases at J, leaving 10 bases unmatched. The CDR3 length is 14 residues. Germline V gives CDR1 SGHAT, CDR2 FQNNGV.

The J gene is TRBJ1-1, the V gene TRBV11-3, with D tentatively TRBD1 (6 bases). V gave up 8 bases and J gave up 1 base, with 14 bases separating them. The CDR3 runs 14 residues. The germline CDR1 and CDR2 sequences are SGHNT and YENEEA. DNA of the CDR3: TGTGCCAGCGTTAGGGGGGGTCCGAACACTGAAGCTTTCTTT. Residues: CASVRGGPNTEAFF.

The gene calls are TRBV10-3 and TRBJ1-5; TRBD1 matches at 11 bases. In germline, CDR1 is ENHRY, CDR2 SYGVKD. Trimming cost V 3 bases and J 6 bases; bases outside gene matches: 7. The CDR3 spans 16 residues. CDR3: CAISDRDRGLGQPQHF. CDR3 sequence (DNA): TGTGCCATCAGTGACCGGGACAGGGGGTTAGGTCAGCCCCAGCATTTT.

V usage is TRBV4-2 and J usage is TRBJ2-1, with 9 bases aligning to TRBD2. The germline CDR1 and CDR2 sequences are LGHNA and YNFKEQ. Trimming took 1 base from V and 5 from J; bases not matched to a gene: 6. This CDR3 comprises 16 residues. DNA for the CDR3: TGTGCCAGCAGCCAAGCCTTAGCGGGGGTTAACAATGAGCAGTTCTTC. Amino acids: CASSQALAGVNNEQFF.

This clone came up once. V is TRBV18 and J is TRBJ1-2, with 10 bases fitting TRBD1. This CDR3 comprises 14 residues. Germline V lookup: CDR1 KGHSH, CDR2 LQKENI. V lost 6 bases to trimming and J lost 1 base; unmatched junction nucleotides: 2. The CDR3 loop is CASSGDRGNYGYTF. The DNA for the CDR3 is TGTGCCAGCTCGGGGGACAGGGGTAACTATGGCTACACCTTC.

This clone was observed a few times. The rearrangement uses TRBV14 and TRBJ2-3; TRBD2 matches 13 bases. V was pared by 1 base and J by 2 bases, with 9 bases of the junction left unmatched. Germline-derived CDR1 and CDR2 are SGHDN and FVKESK. This CDR3 contains 19 residues. The CDR3 region is CASSQVWGTSGAITDTQYF. CDR3 DNA: TGTGCCAGCAGCCAAGTATGGGGGACTAGCGGGGCCATCACAGATACGCAGTATTTT.

This chain joins TRBV6-5 and TRBJ1-1, with TRBD1 identical over 8 bases. J was trimmed by 4 bases and V by 2 bases; bases with no gene match: 9. CDR1 and CDR2 (germline): MNHEY, SVGAGI. The length of the CDR3 is 16 residues. Here the CDR3 DNA reads TGTGCCAGCAGTTACCAGGGGACAGGCGTAAGCACTGAAGCTTTCTTT. Its protein is CASSYQGTGVSTEAFF.

The chain couples TRBV6-5 to TRBJ2-5, with 9 bases aligning to TRBD1. The J call is uncertain, as TRBJ2-7 better fits the DNA end. CDR3 length: 14 residues. CDR1 and CDR2 (germline): MNHEY, SVGAGI. The CDR3 loop reads CASRTGTGTYEQYF. The CDR3 DNA follows: TGTGCCAGCAGGACCGGGACAGGGACCTACGAGCAGTACTTC.

In its sample, this clone was seen a few times. The gene calls are TRBV5-4 and TRBJ2-3, with D perhaps TRBD1 (6 bases). The CDR3 runs 14 residues. Per germline, CDR1 SGHNT and CDR2 YYREEE (reference sequence). Trimming took off 4 bases at V and 4 bases at J, with 13 bases between the two ends. CDR3 sequence: CASSVPQGSDTQYF. CDR3 in DNA: TGTGCCAGCAGCGTCCCCCAGGGGTCAGATACGCAGTATTTT.